This T cell receptor beta chain appears in the sequencing data of a study of beta chain features in type 1 diabetes. Germline-derived CDR1 and CDR2 are SGHTA and FQGNSA. This CDR3 is 14 amino acids long. Trimming cost V 5 bases and J 5 bases; bases outside gene matches: 7. On this clone: Its antigen is unknown.

Findings of the study overall: Among patients with Type 1 diabetes, TCRB CDR3s were moderately but significantly shorter in every one of the four CD4+ subsets. Insertions at VDJ junctions were less frequent in type 1 diabetes patients. These patients also deleted more nucleotides at the same junctions. The question of HLA type influencing TCRB rearrangement was one that remained unresolved here.

Expressed TCRB transcripts were sequenced because the entire RNA isolate underwent reverse transcription. Repertoires were generated with immunoSEQ multiplex PCR, while TCRdb's copy carries only in-frame clones and drops some. The table shows tens of thousands of clones, with roughly 66% occurring only once. Sequencing was done on a sample of Tregs from blood. The sequence was collected from a man between 18 and 29 years old with type 1 diabetes. The chain employs TRBV7-2 and TRBJ2-5; 8 nucleotides agree with TRBD2. CDR3 residues: CASSAGGLTETQYF. Here the CDR3 DNA reads TGTGCCAGCAGCGCGGGGGGACTAACTGAGACCCAGTACTTC.